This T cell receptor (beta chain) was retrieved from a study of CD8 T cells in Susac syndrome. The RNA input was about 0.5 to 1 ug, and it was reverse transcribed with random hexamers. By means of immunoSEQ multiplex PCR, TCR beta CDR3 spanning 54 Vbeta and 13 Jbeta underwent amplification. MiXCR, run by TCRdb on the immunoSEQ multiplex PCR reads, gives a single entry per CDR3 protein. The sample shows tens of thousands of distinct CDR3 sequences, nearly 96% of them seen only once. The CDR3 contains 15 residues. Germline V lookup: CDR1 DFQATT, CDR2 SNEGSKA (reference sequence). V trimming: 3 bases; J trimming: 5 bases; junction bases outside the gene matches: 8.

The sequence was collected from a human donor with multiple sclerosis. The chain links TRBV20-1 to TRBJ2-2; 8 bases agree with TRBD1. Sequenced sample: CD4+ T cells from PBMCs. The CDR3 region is CSARRAGGRTGELFF. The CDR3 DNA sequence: TGCAGTGCTAGGAGGGCAGGGGGCCGGACCGGGGAGCTGTTTTTT.